Described below is a single T cell receptor (beta chain) sequence and its context. One junction end does not reproduce the germline sequence, and a read error may be involved. The entry originates in a study of blood T cell repertoires in COVID-19. TCRdb keeps only in-frame clones here, not all; method: immunoSEQ multiplex PCR. Here the sample spans about 260,000 clones, 86% being singletons. Germline CDR1 and CDR2: SSHAT and FNYEAQ (reference sequence). The CDR3 length is 15 residues. The sequencing input was PBMCs or T cells enriched from blood (not recorded which). The chain combines TRBV7-7 with TRBJ2-3; TRBD2 matches 8 bases. The receptor was derived from a woman aged 45 to 65 who had recovered from COVID-19. In nucleotides, the CDR3 is TGTGCTAGCAGCTTGGGACTAGGGGGGATTGATACGCAGTATTTT. Translated, it gives CASSLGLGGIDTQYF. Supplemented by reference TRBV7-7 and TRBJ2-3, the full variable domain reads GAGVSQSPRYKVTKRGQDVTLRCDPISSHATLYWYQQALGQGPEFLTYFNYEAQPDKSGLPSDRFSAERPEGSISTLTIQRTEQRDSAMYRCASSLGLGGIDTQYFGPGTRLTVL.